This T cell receptor beta chain was captured in a study of blood T cell repertoires in COVID-19. The V gene end was trimmed by 4 bases and the J gene end by 0 bases; junction bases not matched to a gene: 7. The CDR3 has 15 amino acids. Germline loops: CDR1 SGHDT, CDR2 YYEEEE. Assay used: immunoSEQ multiplex PCR; TCRdb lists only in-frame clones, some missing. The sample yields roughly 120,000 clones, around 78% seen once. The receptor was isolated from a man aged 25-45 years with acute or convalescent COVID-19. The chain couples TRBV5-6 to TRBJ2-7; 7 positions agree with TRBD2. The source material was peripheral blood. The CDR3: CASSPLGEGSYEQYV. In DNA form, the CDR3 reads TGTGCCAGCAGCCCACTGGGGGAGGGCTCCTACGAGCAGTACGTC.